This passage covers 9 T cell receptor beta chains from one sample sequenced in a study of neurological immune-mediated disorders. TCRdb re-called the 5' RACE reads through MiXCR, storing one row per CDR3 protein. The sample lists roughly 41,000 distinct CDR3 sequences; 11% were seen once. Stated time point: technical triplicate 1. The sequenced sample consisted of PBMCs. The source of these receptors is a man in his sixties with HTLV-1-associated myelopathy (HAM/TSP).

In this sample, this clonotype turned up many times. V and J are TRBV5-1 and TRBJ2-3; 11 bases agree with TRBD2. J gave up 2 bases and V 7 bases, and 3 bases lay outside the gene matches. Germline CDR1 and CDR2: SGHRS and YFSETQ. This CDR3 has 14 amino acids. The DNA for the CDR3 is TGCGCCAGCCTACTAGCGGGAGACACAGATACGCAGTATTTT. Encoded protein: CASLLAGDTDTQYF.

This clonotype was found many times. The gene calls are TRBV11-1 and TRBJ2-1; 7 bases are shared with TRBD2. Unmatched junction bases numbered 10, after V lost 3 bases and J lost 2 bases. Germline lookup yields CDR1 SGHAT and CDR2 FQDESV (reference sequence). This CDR3 contains 17 residues. The DNA of the CDR3 is TGTGCCAGCAGCTTGGGTGGGGCGGGAGAACCCTACAATGAGCAGTTCTTC. The encoded protein is CASSLGGAGEPYNEQFF.

Ten or more counts support this clonotype. The chain employs TRBV28 and TRBJ1-5, with D possibly matching TRBD1 (5 bases). This CDR3 is built from 15 residues. Germline values: CDR1 MDHEN, CDR2 SYDVKM. Between the trimmed V and J ends, which lost 7 bases and 0 bases, there was a span of 13 bases. The CDR3 region is CASKRGRISNQPQHF. The CDR3 DNA sequence: TGTGCCAGCAAGAGGGGACGAATTAGCAATCAGCCCCAGCATTTT.

This clonotype was detected ten times or more. The chain is built from TRBV20-1 and TRBJ1-5; D remains ambiguous. V dropped 8 bases and J dropped 0 bases, with 14 bases sitting between them. The CDR3 length is 14 residues. The germline CDR1 and CDR2 sequences are DFQATT and SNEGSKA (reference sequence). The CDR3: CSSRSGNSNQPQHF. The CDR3 DNA follows: TGCAGTAGCCGGAGTGGGAATAGCAATCAGCCCCAGCATTTT.

This clonotype came up many times. The V and J genes are TRBV27 and TRBJ1-2, with 7 bases matching TRBD1. CDR1 and CDR2 (germline): MNHEY, SMNVEV (reference sequence). V shed 7 bases, J shed 4 bases, and the junction held 0 bases outside the gene matches. This CDR3 region has 11 residues. The CDR3 reads CASKGAYGYTF. The CDR3 nucleotides are TGTGCCAGCAAGGGGGCCTATGGCTACACCTTC.

This clonotype occurred many times. V usage is TRBV6-1 and J usage is TRBJ2-5; D remains ambiguous. V lost 5 bases and J lost 5, with 9 bases in between. The CDR3 is 12 amino acids. Germline V gene data show CDR1 as MNHNS and CDR2 as SASEGT. This CDR3 reads CASSLSWETQYF. The CDR3 bases are TGTGCCAGCAGTCTTTCTTGGGAGACCCAGTACTTC.

This clonotype was seen ten or more times. The J gene is TRBJ1-1, the V gene TRBV12-3 or TRBV12-4, with 7 bases aligning to TRBD1. This CDR3 contains 14 residues. V shed 7 bases, J shed 1 base, and the junction held 6 bases outside the gene matches. The CDR3 reads CASTRTGWNTEAFF. The CDR3, as DNA: TGTGCCAGCACGAGGACAGGATGGAACACTGAAGCTTTCTTT.

This clonotype is labeled as medium-sized (0.01 to 0.1%). The rearrangement uses TRBV5-1 and TRBJ2-3, with TRBD2 matching 9 bases. The germline V gene has CDR1 SGHRS and CDR2 YFSETQ. Trimming at V came to 4 bases and at J to 3 bases, leaving 3 bases not matched to a gene. The CDR3 consists of 14 residues. The chain's CDR3 is CASSGGLATDTQYF. CDR3 DNA: TGCGCCAGCAGCGGGGGACTAGCAACAGATACGCAGTATTTT.

This clonotype was picked up many times. V is TRBV20-1 and J is TRBJ1-1; D perhaps matches TRBD1 (5 bases). Germline values: CDR1 DFQATT, CDR2 SNEGSKA (reference sequence). The ends were cut back, 4 bases at V and 5 bases at J, with 17 bases in the middle. CDR3 length: 14 residues. CDR3 amino acids: CSANPGAGQTEAFF. The CDR3 DNA reads as TGCAGTGCTAACCCCGGGGCAGGGCAAACTGAAGCTTTCTTT.